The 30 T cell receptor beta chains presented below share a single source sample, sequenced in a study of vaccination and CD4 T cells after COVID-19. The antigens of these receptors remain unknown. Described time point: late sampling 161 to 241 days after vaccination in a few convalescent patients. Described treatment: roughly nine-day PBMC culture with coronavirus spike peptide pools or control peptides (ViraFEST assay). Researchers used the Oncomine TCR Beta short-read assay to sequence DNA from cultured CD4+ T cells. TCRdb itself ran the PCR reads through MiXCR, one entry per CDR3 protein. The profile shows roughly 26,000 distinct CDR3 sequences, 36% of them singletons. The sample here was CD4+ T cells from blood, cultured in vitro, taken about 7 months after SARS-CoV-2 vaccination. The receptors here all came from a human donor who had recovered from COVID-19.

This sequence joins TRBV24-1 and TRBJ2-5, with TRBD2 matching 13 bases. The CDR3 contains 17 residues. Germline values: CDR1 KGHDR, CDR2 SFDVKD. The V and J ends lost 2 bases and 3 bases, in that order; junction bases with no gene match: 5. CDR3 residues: CATSDWTSGSRKETQYF. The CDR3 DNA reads TGTGCCACCAGTGATTGGACTAGCGGGAGTAGGAAAGAGACCCAGTACTTC.

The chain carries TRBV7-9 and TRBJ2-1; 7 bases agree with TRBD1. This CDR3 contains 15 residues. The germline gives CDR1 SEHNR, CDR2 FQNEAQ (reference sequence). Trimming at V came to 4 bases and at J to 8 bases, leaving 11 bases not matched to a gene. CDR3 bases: TGTGCCAGCAGCTCGGGACAGTACCCGAACTATGAGCAGTTCTTC. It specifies CASSSGQYPNYEQFF.

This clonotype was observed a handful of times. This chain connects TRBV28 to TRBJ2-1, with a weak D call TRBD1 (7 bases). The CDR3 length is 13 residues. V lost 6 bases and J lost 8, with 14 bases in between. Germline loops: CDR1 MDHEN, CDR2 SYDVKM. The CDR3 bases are TGTGCCAGCAGCCAGGGGGGTTGGGATGAGCAGTTCTTC. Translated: CASSQGGWDEQFF. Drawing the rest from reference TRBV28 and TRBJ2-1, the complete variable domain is DVKVTQSSRYLVKRTGEKVFLECVQDMDHENMFWYRQDPGLGLRLIYFSYDVKMKEKGDIPEGYSVSREKKERFSLILESASTNQTSMYLCASSQGGWDEQFFGPGTRLTVL.

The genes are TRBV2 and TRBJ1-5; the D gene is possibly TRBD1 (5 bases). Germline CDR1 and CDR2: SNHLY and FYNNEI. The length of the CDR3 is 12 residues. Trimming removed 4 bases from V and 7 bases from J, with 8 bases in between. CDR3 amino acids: CASSAEGQPQHF. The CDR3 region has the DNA TGTGCCAGCAGTGCGGAGGGGCAGCCCCAGCATTTT.

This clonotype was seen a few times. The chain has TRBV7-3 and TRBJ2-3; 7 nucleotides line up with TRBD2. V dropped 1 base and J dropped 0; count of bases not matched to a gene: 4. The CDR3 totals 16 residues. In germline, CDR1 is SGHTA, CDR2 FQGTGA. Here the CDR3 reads CASSLNLAASTDTQYF. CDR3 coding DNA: TGTGCCAGCAGCTTAAATCTAGCGGCTAGCACAGATACGCAGTATTTT.

CDR3: CATRTTGEGYGYTF. The CDR3 coding sequence is TGTGCCACCAGAACAACAGGGGAGGGATATGGCTACACCTTC. The rearrangement joins TRBV15 to TRBJ1-2; 7 bases agree with TRBD1. Unmatched junction bases numbered 9, after V lost 6 bases and J lost 5 bases. This CDR3 comprises 14 residues. Germline CDR1 LNHNV, CDR2 YYDKDF (reference sequence).

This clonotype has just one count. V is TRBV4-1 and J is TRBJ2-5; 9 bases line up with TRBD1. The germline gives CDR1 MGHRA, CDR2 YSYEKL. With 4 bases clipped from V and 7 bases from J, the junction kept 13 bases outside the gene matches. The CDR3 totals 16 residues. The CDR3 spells CASSRNTGGRGGTQYF. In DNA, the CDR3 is TGCGCCAGCAGCCGAAATACAGGGGGCAGAGGAGGGACCCAGTACTTC.

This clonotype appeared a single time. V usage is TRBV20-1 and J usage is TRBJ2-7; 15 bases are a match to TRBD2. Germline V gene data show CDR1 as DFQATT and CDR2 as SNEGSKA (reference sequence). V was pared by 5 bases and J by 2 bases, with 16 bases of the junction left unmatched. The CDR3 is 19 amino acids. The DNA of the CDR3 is TGCAGTGCTCGACCAGGAACCGGGACTAGCGGGAGGCCCACCTACGAGCAGTACTTC. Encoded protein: CSARPGTGTSGRPTYEQYF.

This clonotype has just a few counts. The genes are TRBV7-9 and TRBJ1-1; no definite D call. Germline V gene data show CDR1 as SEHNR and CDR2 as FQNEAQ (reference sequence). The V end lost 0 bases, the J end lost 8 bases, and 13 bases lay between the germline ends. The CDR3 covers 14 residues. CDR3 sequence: CASSLAGQVREAFF. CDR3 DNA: TGTGCCAGCAGCTTAGCTGGGCAGGTCAGAGAAGCTTTCTTT.

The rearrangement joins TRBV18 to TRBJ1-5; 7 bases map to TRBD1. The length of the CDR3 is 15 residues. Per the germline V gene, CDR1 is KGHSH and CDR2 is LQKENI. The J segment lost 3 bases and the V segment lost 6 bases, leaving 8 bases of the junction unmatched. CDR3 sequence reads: CASSSTGVPNQPQHF. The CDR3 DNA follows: TGTGCCAGCTCGTCTACAGGGGTCCCCAATCAGCCCCAGCATTTT.

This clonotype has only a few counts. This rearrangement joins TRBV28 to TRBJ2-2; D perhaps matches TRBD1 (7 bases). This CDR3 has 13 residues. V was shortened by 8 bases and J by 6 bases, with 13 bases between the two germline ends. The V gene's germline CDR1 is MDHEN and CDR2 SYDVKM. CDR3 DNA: TGTGCCAGCGGAGGGGGCCTGGCCGGGGAGCTGTTTTTT. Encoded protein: CASGGGLAGELFF.

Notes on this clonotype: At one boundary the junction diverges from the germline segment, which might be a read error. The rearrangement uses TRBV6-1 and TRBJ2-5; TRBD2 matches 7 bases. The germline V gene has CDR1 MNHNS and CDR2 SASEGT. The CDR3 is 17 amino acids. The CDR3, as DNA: TGTGTCAGCAGTGGCGCCTGGTGGGGGGGACCCCAAGAGACCCAGTACTTC. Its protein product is CVSSGAWWGGPQETQYF.

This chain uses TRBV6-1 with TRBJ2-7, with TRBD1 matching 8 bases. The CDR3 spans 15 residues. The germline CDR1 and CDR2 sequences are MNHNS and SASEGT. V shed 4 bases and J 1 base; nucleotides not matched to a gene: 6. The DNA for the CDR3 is TGTGCCAGCAGTGCCGGTACAGGGGGATCCTACGAGCAGTACTTC. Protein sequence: CASSAGTGGSYEQYF.

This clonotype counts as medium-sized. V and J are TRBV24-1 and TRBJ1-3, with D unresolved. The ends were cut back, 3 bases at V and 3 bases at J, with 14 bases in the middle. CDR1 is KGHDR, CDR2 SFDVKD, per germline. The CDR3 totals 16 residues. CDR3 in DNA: TGTGCCACCAGTGATCCAGGACCCAGAAGTGGAAACACCATATATTTT. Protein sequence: CATSDPGPRSGNTIYF.

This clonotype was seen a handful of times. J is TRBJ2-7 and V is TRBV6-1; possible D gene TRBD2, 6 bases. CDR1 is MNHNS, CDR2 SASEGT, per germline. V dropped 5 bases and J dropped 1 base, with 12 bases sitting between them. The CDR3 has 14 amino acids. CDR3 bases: TGTGCCAGCAGTCACAGCCGGGGGTCCTACGAGCAGTACTTC. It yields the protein CASSHSRGSYEQYF.

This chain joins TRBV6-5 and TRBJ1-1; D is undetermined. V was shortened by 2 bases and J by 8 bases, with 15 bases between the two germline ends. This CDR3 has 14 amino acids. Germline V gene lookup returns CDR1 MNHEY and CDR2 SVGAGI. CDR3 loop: CASSYDTVSLEAFF. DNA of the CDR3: TGTGCCAGCAGTTACGACACGGTATCTTTGGAAGCTTTCTTT.

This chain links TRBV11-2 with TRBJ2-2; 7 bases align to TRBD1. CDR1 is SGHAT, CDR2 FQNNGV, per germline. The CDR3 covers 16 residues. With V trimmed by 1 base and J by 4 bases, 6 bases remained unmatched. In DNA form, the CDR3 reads TGTGCCAGCAGCTTAGCGACAGGGCCAACCACCGGGGAGCTGTTTTTT. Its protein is CASSLATGPTTGELFF.

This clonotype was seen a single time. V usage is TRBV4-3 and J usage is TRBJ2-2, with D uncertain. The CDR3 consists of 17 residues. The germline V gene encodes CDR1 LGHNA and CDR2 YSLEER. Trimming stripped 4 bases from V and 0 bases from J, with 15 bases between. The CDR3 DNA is TGCGCCAGCAGCCCCGAGTCGAGCCAAGCGAACACCGGGGAGCTGTTTTTT. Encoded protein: CASSPESSQANTGELFF.

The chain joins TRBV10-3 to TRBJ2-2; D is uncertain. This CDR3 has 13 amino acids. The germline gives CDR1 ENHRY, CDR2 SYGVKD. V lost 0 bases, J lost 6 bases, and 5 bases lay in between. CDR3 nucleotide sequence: TGTGCCATCAGTGAGTCTTTGGCCGGGGAGCTGTTTTTT. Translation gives CAISESLAGELFF.

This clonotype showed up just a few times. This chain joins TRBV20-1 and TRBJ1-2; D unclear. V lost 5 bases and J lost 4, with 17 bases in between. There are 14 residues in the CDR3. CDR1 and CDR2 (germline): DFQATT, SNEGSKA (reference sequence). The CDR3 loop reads CSAGDWYSSYGYTF. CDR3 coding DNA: TGCAGTGCTGGGGATTGGTATTCTTCCTATGGCTACACCTTC.

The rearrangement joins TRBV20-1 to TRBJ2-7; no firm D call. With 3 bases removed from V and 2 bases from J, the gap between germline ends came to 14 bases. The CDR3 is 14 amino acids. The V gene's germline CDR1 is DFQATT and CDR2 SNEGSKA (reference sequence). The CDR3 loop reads CSARPGSRTYEQYF. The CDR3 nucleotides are TGCAGTGCTAGGCCGGGTTCGAGAACCTACGAGCAGTACTTC.

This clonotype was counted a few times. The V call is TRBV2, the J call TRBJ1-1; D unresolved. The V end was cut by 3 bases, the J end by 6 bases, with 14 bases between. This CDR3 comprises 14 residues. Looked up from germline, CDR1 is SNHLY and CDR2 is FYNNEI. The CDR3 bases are TGTGCCAGCAGTGATGAGGTTCCGGGCGCTGAAGCTTTCTTT. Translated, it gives CASSDEVPGAEAFF. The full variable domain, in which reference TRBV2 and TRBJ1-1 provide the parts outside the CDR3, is EPEVTQTPSHQVTQMGQEVILRCVPISNHLYFYWYRQILGQKVEFLVSFYNNEISEKSEIFDDQFSVERPDGSNFTLKIRSTKLEDSAMYFCASSDEVPGAEAFFGQGTRLTVV.

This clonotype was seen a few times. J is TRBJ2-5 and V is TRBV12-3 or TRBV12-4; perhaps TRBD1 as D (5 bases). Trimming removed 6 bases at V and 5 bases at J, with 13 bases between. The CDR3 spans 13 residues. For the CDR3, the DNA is TGTGCCAGCAGACCAGACAGCTCGGAGACCCAGTACTTC. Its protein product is CASRPDSSETQYF.

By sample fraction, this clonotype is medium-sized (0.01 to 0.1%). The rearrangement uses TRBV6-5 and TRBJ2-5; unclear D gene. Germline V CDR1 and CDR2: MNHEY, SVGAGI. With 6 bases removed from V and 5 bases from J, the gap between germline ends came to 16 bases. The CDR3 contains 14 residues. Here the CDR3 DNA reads TGTGCCAGCAGCTCCTCGGACCTTGACGAGACCCAGTACTTC. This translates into CASSSSDLDETQYF.

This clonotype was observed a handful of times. CDR3 in DNA: TGTGCCAGTAGTATACAGGCGGCGAGGAACACTGAAGCTTTCTTT. This codes for CASSIQAARNTEAFF. The J gene is TRBJ1-1, the V gene TRBV19; no definite D call. The ends were cut back, 2 bases at V and 1 base at J, with 11 bases in the middle. The length of the CDR3 is 15 residues. The germline V gene encodes CDR1 LNHDA and CDR2 SQIVND (reference sequence).

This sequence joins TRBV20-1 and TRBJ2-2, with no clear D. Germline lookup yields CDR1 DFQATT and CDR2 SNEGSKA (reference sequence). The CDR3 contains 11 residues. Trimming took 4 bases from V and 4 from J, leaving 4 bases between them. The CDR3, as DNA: TGCAGTGCTAAGTCCACCGGGGAGCTGTTTTTT. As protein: CSAKSTGELFF.

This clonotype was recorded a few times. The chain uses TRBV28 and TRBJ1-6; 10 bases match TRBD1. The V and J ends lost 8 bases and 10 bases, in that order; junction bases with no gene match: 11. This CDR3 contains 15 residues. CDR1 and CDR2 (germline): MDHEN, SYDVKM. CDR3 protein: CASRGLTGGSSPLHF. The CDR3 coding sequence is TGTGCCAGCCGTGGTTTGACAGGGGGCTCATCACCCCTCCACTTT.

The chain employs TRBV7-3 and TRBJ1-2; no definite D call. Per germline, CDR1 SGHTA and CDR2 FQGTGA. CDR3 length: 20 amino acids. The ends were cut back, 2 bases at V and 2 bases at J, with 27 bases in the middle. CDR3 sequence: CASSLFYSLLVGVRNYGYTF. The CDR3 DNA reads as TGTGCCAGCAGCTTATTTTATTCCCTACTTGTCGGGGTAAGGAACTATGGCTACACCTTC.

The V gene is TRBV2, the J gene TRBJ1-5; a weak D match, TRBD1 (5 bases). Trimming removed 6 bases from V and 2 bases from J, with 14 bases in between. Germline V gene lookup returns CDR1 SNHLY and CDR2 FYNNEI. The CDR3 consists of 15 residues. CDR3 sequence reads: CASRAGGVRNQPQHF. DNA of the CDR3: TGTGCCAGCAGGGCCGGAGGGGTGCGCAATCAGCCCCAGCATTTT.

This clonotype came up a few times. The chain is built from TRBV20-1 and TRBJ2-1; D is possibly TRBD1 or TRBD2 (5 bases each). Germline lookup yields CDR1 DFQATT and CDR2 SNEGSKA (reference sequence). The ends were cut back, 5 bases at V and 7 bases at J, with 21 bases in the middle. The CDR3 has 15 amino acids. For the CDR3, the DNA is TGCAGTGCTCGCAAAAATCCCGGGACCAGGAATGAGCAGTTCTTC. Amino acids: CSARKNPGTRNEQFF.